The entry below describes one T cell receptor beta chain. No antigen is known for it. No much larger clonotype is one base removed from it; base qualities were not supplied. V gives up 0 bases and J gives up 2 bases, and the segment between their germline ends measures 7 bases. The CDR3 goes from the cysteine to the phenylalanine over 15 residues. CDR3 DNA only is kept here, 45 bases in frame from base 1. According to the germline V gene, CDR1 reads MNHNS and CDR2 reads SASEGT. Receptor libraries were prepared by the immunoSEQ multiplex PCR assay. TCRdb mirrors the immuneACCESS table, restricted to in-frame sequences. Some clones are absent from its copies; in checked studies, under half trace to an unresolved V gene, and the reason for the others is unknown. The sample table lists about 29,000 clones, around nine tenths of them with a count of one. Approximately 5.4% of the sample is held by the ten biggest clonotypes.

This sample stems from a study of T cell changes during pregnancy in multiple sclerosis (dated by TCRdb to about 2019). Concerning the study at large: The study examined how the T cell repertoire changed over the course of pregnancy in women with multiple sclerosis.

This sample comprised CD8+ T cells from peripheral blood mononuclear cells, obtained before pregnancy. The chain is made from TRBV6-1 and TRBJ2-2; a weak D assignment points to TRBD1 (6 bases agree). The receptor comes from a female donor with multiple sclerosis, enrolled in a pregnancy study. The CDR3 region reads CASSEAGQNTGELFF. The DNA sequence is as follows: TGTGCCAGCAGTGAAGCGGGACAAAACACCGGGGAGCTGTTTTTT.